This T cell receptor beta chain came from a study of blood T cell repertoires in COVID-19. Study summary: The samples span acute and convalescent COVID-19 from the United States, Italy and Spain.

The assay was immunoSEQ multiplex PCR, and TCRdb's table has in-frame clones only and misses some. The sample includes some 200,000 clones, approximately 88% seen only once; the top ten take around 8.9%. Cohorts were based on clinical histories the participants reported. Cohort 3 recovery required two negative PCRs, clearance, or symptom resolution. V lost 6 bases to trimming and J lost 8 bases; unmatched junction nucleotides: 9. Germline CDR1 is LNHDA and CDR2 is SQIVND (reference sequence). The CDR3 runs 13 residues. The V and J genes are TRBV19 and TRBJ1-2; TRBD1 aligns across 7 bases. Sequences were obtained from PBMCs or T cells enriched from blood (not recorded which). This clonotype was sampled from a woman younger than 35 who had recovered from COVID-19. The CDR3 nucleotides read TGTGCCAGTAGGACAGGGAAGATTGGCGGCTACACCTTC. This sequence encodes CASRTGKIGGYTF.